This TCR beta chain derives from a study of blood T cell repertoires in COVID-19. On the study more broadly: The United States, Italy and Spain were the sources of the acute and convalescent COVID-19 samples. The cDNA or gDNA used as material had been derived from T cells, B-cell-depleted T cells, or PBMCs.

Measured with immunoSEQ multiplex PCR; TCRdb has only the in-frame clones, and not every one. Of about 26,000 clones listed, around 92% are singletons. The V and J ends lost 5 bases and 11 bases, in that order; junction bases with no gene match: 7. Germline values: CDR1 MDHEN, CDR2 SYDVKM. This CDR3 comprises 13 residues. The V call is TRBV28, the J call TRBJ1-1; the match to TRBD1 covers 11 bases. The sequenced material came from peripheral blood. The clonotype originates from a human donor in a cohort sampled during active COVID-19. The CDR3 spells CASSLRTGGAAFF. The CDR3 DNA reads as TGTGCCAGCAGTCTACGGACAGGGGGCGCGGCTTTCTTT.